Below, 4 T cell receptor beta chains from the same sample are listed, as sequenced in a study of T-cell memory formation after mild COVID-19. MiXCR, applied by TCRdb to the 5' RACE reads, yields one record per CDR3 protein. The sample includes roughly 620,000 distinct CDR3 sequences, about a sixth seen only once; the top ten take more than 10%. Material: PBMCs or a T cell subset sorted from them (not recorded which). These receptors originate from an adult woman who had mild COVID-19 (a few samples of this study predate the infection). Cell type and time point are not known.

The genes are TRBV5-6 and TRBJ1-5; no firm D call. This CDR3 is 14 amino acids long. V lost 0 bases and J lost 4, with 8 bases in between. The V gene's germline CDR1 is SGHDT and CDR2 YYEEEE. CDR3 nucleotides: TGTGCCAGCAGCTTGGGGGCAAGGAATCAGCCCCAGCATTTT. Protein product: CASSLGARNQPQHF.

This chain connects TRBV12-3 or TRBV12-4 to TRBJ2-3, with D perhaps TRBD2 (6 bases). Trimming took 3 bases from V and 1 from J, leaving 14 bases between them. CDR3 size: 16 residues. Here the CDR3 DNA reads TGTGCCAGCAGTTTTTCTAAGGGACTCCGCACAGATACGCAGTATTTT. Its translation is CASSFSKGLRTDTQYF.

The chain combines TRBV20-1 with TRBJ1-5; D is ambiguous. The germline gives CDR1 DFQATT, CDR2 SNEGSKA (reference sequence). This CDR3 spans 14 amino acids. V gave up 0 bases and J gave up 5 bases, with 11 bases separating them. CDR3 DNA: TGCAGTGCTAGAGATCATCGGTCAGATCAGCCCCAGCATTTT. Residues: CSARDHRSDQPQHF.

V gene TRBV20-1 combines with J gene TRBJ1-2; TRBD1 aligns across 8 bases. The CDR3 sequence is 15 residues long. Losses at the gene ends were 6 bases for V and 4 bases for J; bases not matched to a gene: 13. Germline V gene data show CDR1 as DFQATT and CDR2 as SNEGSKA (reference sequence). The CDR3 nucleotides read TGCAGTGCCTGGGGATTAACGACAGGGGCCTATGGCTACACCTTC. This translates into CSAWGLTTGAYGYTF.